A single sample gave rise to the 20 T cell receptor beta chains below, sequenced in a study of T-cell reconstitution after alpha-beta-depleted transplantation in children. Preparing the TCRbeta library involved the use of unique molecular identifiers. TCRdb called the PCR reads again in MiXCR, with one record for every CDR3 protein. The sample has 280,000 or so distinct CDR3 sequences, approximately 10% seen once. The starting material was peripheral blood, obtained 180 days after TCRalphabeta/CD19-depleted stem cell transplant. These receptors were taken from a male patient under 10 years old who had a stem cell transplant for chronic granulomatous disease, so the T cells may come from the graft donor.

On this clonotype itself: A much larger clone sits a single nucleotide away, making a read error possible. The chain has TRBV11-2 and TRBJ2-7, with 10 bases matching TRBD2. The CDR3 totals 15 residues. Germline trimming cut 3 bases from V and 2 bases from J; bases unmatched to any gene: 4. The germline V gene has CDR1 SGHAT and CDR2 FQNNGV. The CDR3, as DNA: TGTGCCAGCAGCTTTTTCGGGACTAGCGCCTACGAGCAGTACTTC. Its protein is CASSFFGTSAYEQYF.

This clonotype was seen at least ten times. The chain employs TRBV15 and TRBJ1-2, with a tentative D call TRBD1 (6 bases). Trimming cost V 1 base and J 8 bases, with 23 bases left between them. This CDR3 spans 17 amino acids. Germline V lookup: CDR1 LNHNV, CDR2 YYDKDF (reference sequence). The CDR3 nucleotides read TGTGCCACCAGCAGAGTGTGGAGCGGGACACTTCTGGGGGGCTACACCTTC. This sequence encodes CATSRVWSGTLLGGYTF.

The table lists this clonotype with many counts. The rearrangement joins TRBV10-3 to TRBJ2-1; the D call may be TRBD1 or TRBD2 (5 bases each). The CDR3 contains 13 residues. Looked up from germline, CDR1 is ENHRY and CDR2 is SYGVKD. Trimming took off 6 bases at V and 5 bases at J, with 11 bases between the two ends. CDR3 DNA sequence: TGTGCCATCAGCCGGGACGGAAACAATGAGCAGTTCTTC. Protein: CAISRDGNNEQFF.

In its sample, this clonotype was seen many times. The J gene is TRBJ2-7, the V gene TRBV5-1; 15 bases are shared with TRBD2. Trimming took 3 bases from V and 3 from J; bases not matched to a gene: 7. This CDR3 is built from 17 residues. Per germline, CDR1 SGHRS and CDR2 YFSETQ. CDR3 in amino acids: CASSSGTSGGIFYEQYF. The CDR3 nucleotides read TGCGCCAGCAGCTCCGGGACTAGCGGGGGGATTTTCTACGAGCAGTACTTC.

This clonotype was seen at least ten times. The rearrangement uses TRBV10-2 and TRBJ2-5, with a possible D match to TRBD2 (5 bases). Trimming shortened V by 2 bases and J by 4 bases, and 17 bases separated the two germline ends. This CDR3 region has 16 residues. CDR1 WSHSY and CDR2 SAAADI come from the germline V gene. The CDR3 sequence is CASSEQPQEVGETQYF. The CDR3 DNA follows: TGCGCCAGCAGTGAGCAACCCCAGGAGGTCGGAGAGACCCAGTACTTC.

As concerns this clonotype: Possible read error: a much larger clone is one base away. The chain has TRBV5-5 and TRBJ2-7; 8 bases are shared with TRBD1. This CDR3 spans 15 amino acids. In germline, CDR1 is SGHKS, CDR2 YYEKEE (reference sequence). CDR3 in amino acids: CVSSRVRDRPNEQYF. The DNA of the CDR3 is TGTGTCAGCAGCAGGGTACGGGACAGGCCTAACGAGCAGTACTTC.

The rearrangement uses TRBV20-1 and TRBJ2-1, with a possible D match to TRBD2 (6 bases). The CDR3 runs to 11 residues. Per the germline V gene, CDR1 is DFQATT and CDR2 is SNEGSKA (reference sequence). V lost 5 bases and J lost 9, with 11 bases in between. CDR3 DNA: TGCAGTGCTCGACTAGTAGCTGAGCAGTTCTTC. This codes for CSARLVAEQFF.

This clonotype was seen repeatedly, ten times or more. V and J are TRBV20-1 and TRBJ2-7, with 8 bases matching TRBD2. CDR1 DFQATT and CDR2 SNEGSKA come from the germline V gene (reference sequence). The CDR3 is 14 residues long. J lost 0 bases, V lost 6 bases, and 7 bases had no gene match. The CDR3 sequence is CSASKTSASYEQYF. The CDR3 DNA reads as TGCAGTGCCTCTAAGACTAGCGCCTCCTACGAGCAGTACTTC.

The table lists this clonotype with many counts. The chain couples TRBV12-3 or TRBV12-4 to TRBJ1-6, with a weak D call TRBD1 (6 bases). The CDR3 has 15 amino acids. Trimming cost V 6 bases and J 6 bases, with 15 bases left between them. The CDR3 loop reads CASRLDRIRNSPLHF. DNA for the CDR3: TGTGCCAGCAGACTCGACAGGATCCGTAATTCACCCCTCCACTTT.

This clonotype came up many times. The genes are TRBV11-2 and TRBJ2-1; D is perhaps TRBD2 (5 bases). The CDR3 is 15 amino acids. Germline V gene sequence: CDR1 SGHAT, CDR2 FQNNGV. Trimming cost V 5 bases and J 6 bases, with 17 bases left between them. CDR3 DNA: TGTGCCAGCAGCCGAGAGAGGGCGATATCCAATGAGCAGTTCTTC. Its translation: CASSRERAISNEQFF.

The chain recombines TRBV7-2 with TRBJ2-1; 14 nucleotides match TRBD2. Losses at the gene ends were 5 bases for V and 7 bases for J; bases not matched to a gene: 10. CDR3 length: 17 residues. CDR1 SGHTA and CDR2 FQGNSA come from the germline V gene. CDR3 nucleotide sequence: TGTGCCAGCAGCCGCTTTACCGGGACTAGCGGGGGTAATGAGCAGTTCTTC. Translating gives CASSRFTGTSGGNEQFF.

This clonotype was recorded at least ten times. J is TRBJ2-1 and V is TRBV12-3 or TRBV12-4; a weak D match, TRBD2 (5 bases). This CDR3 has 14 residues. V lost 7 bases, J lost 3 bases, and 13 bases lay in between. The CDR3 spells CASTLGGGYNEQFF. In DNA form, the CDR3 reads TGTGCCAGCACTTTGGGTGGAGGCTACAATGAGCAGTTCTTC.

At least ten counts were recorded for this clonotype. V is TRBV7-2 and J is TRBJ2-7; 11 bases fit TRBD2. Looked up from germline, CDR1 is SGHTA and CDR2 is FQGNSA. This CDR3 has 15 amino acids. Germline trimming cut 5 bases from V and 5 bases from J; bases unmatched to any gene: 8. Here the CDR3 reads CASSRLAGSKDEQYF. The CDR3 coding sequence is TGTGCCAGCAGCCGACTAGCGGGGTCAAAGGACGAGCAGTACTTC.

The chain is built from TRBV12-3 or TRBV12-4 and TRBJ2-3, with 11 bases identical to TRBD2. Losses at the gene ends were 0 bases for V and 3 bases for J; bases not matched to a gene: 8. The CDR3 has 18 residues. In DNA, the CDR3 is TGTGCCAGCAGTTTAGCGCGGCTAGCGGGGGGAGATACAGATACGCAGTATTTT. This translates into CASSLARLAGGDTDTQYF.

This clonotype has ten or more counts. This rearrangement joins TRBV6-5 to TRBJ1-1; the D is unclear. V shed 2 bases and J shed 1 base, with 11 bases lying between them. This CDR3 comprises 15 residues. Germline V lookup: CDR1 MNHEY, CDR2 SVGAGI. The CDR3 bases are TGTGCCAGCAGTTACATTAGACCGACGAACACTGAAGCTTTCTTT. Its translation: CASSYIRPTNTEAFF.

V usage is TRBV19 and J usage is TRBJ2-2, with TRBD2 matching 8 bases. The junction had 9 bases not matched to a gene; V was cut back by 3 bases and J by 3 bases. The CDR3 totals 17 residues. The germline CDR1 and CDR2 sequences are LNHDA and SQIVND (reference sequence). Here the CDR3 reads CASSIPSGRADTGELFF. As DNA, the CDR3 is TGTGCCAGTAGTATTCCATCCGGGAGGGCGGACACCGGGGAGCTGTTTTTT.

The rearrangement joins TRBV18 to TRBJ2-7; TRBD1 aligns across 12 bases. Germline values: CDR1 KGHSH, CDR2 LQKENI. Trimming cost V 1 base and J 5 bases; bases outside gene matches: 12. This CDR3 is 18 amino acids long. CDR3: CASSPQGSAGTGGHEQYF. CDR3 DNA: TGTGCCAGCTCACCACAAGGGTCCGCCGGGACAGGGGGCCACGAGCAGTACTTC.

This clonotype was seen ten or more times. The chain joins TRBV5-1 to TRBJ1-1; perhaps TRBD1 as D (5 bases). CDR3 size: 15 residues. Trimming removed 1 base at V and 1 base at J, with 11 bases between. CDR1 SGHRS and CDR2 YFSETQ come from the germline V gene. CDR3 loop: CASSLFGGWNTEAFF. CDR3 bases: TGCGCCAGCAGCTTGTTCGGGGGATGGAACACTGAAGCTTTCTTT.

This clonotype was observed many times. V gene TRBV20-1 combines with J gene TRBJ2-5; 9 bases fit TRBD1. The CDR3 is 14 amino acids. Germline V CDR1 and CDR2: DFQATT, SNEGSKA (reference sequence). V was clipped by 6 bases and J by 7 bases; unmatched bases: 12. The CDR3 region is CSAPGDREVGTQYF. The CDR3 DNA reads TGCAGTGCGCCAGGGGACAGGGAAGTGGGGACCCAGTACTTC.

This clonotype has a count of ten or more. V gene TRBV29-1 combines with J gene TRBJ2-2, with 7 bases that match TRBD1. This CDR3 comprises 15 residues. The ends lost 6 bases at V and 6 bases at J; junction bases unmatched: 13. From germline, CDR1 is SQVTM and CDR2 ANQGSEA. CDR3 loop: CSVLPTGQLAGELFF. The CDR3 coding sequence is TGCAGCGTCCTGCCGACAGGGCAATTAGCCGGGGAGCTGTTTTTT.